This TCR beta chain was recorded in a study of blood T cell repertoires in COVID-19. Background on the study: The samples span acute and convalescent COVID-19 from the United States, Italy and Spain.

Grouping used clinical history reported by participants in a survey and questionnaire. Deletions cut 6 bases from V and 6 bases from J, with 14 bases between. CDR3 size: 14 residues. Germline V lookup: CDR1 KGHDR, CDR2 SFDVKD. Assay used: immunoSEQ multiplex PCR; TCRdb lists only in-frame clones, some missing. The table has fewer than 250,000 clones, nearly 90% seen once; the top ten hold more than 13%. The sequence derives from a man aged 25 to 40 who had been exposed to COVID-19. Sequencing was done on a sample of PBMCs or T cells enriched from blood (not recorded which). The chain links TRBV24-1 to TRBJ1-5; tentatively, D is TRBD1 (5 bases). CDR3 amino acids: CATSRRGVSQPQHF. CDR3 sequence (DNA): TGTGCCACCAGTCGTCGGGGGGTCAGTCAGCCCCAGCATTTT.